The T cell receptor beta chain described here comes from a study of siplizumab effects on memory and regulatory T cells. The protocol was immunoSEQ multiplex PCR, while the TCRdb copy is restricted to in-frame clones and leaves out a portion. Found here are some 41,000 clones, roughly 90% of them singletons; the top ten hold less than 0.3%. Germline CDR1 reads SGHRS; CDR2 reads YFSETQ. Trimming took 4 bases from V and 0 from J, leaving 9 bases between them. This CDR3 contains 14 residues. This TCR was recovered from a human donor in good health. This sequence joins TRBV5-1 and TRBJ2-3; D unresolved. Sample: naive CD4+ T cells sorted from blood. This CDR3 reads CASSTDTSTDTQYF. CDR3 DNA: TGCGCCAGCAGCACCGACACGAGCACAGATACGCAGTATTTT.